This is a list of T cell receptor beta chains from one sample in a study of T cells in Graves' hyperthyroidism and ophthalmopathy. TCRdb fed the multiplex PCR reads into MiXCR, producing one record per CDR3 protein. The sample lists about 690,000 distinct CDR3 sequences, approximately 15% occurring once. The source material was blood. The receptors were gathered from a man aged 45-65 years with Graves' hyperthyroidism. Both conserved end residues are part of each CDR3. D genes are given only for firm matches. Expanded clones get a size class; other rows say once, few or many, or leave the size out.

>TRBV19|TRBD1|many|TRBJ1-1
TGTGCCAGTAAAATCGGACAGGGGAGAGTTGAAGCTTTCTTT
CASKIGQGRVEAFF
>TRBV12-3/TRBV12-4|NA|few|TRBJ1-1
TGTGCCAGCAGTTTGACGTTCCGAACTGAAGCTTTCTTT
CASSLTFRTEAFF
>TRBV7-2|NA|few|TRBJ2-3
TGTGCCAGCAGCTTACAAAACACAGATACGCAGTATTTT
CASSLQNTDTQYF
>TRBV2|NA|NA|TRBJ2-7
TGTGCCAGCAGGGAGACAGGTCCAGCCTACGAGCAGTACTTC
CASRETGPAYEQYF
>TRBV5-1|TRBD2|many|TRBJ2-3
TGCGCCAGCAGCGTCGGACTAGCGGGAGACTCAGATACGCAGTATTTT
CASSVGLAGDSDTQYF
>TRBV28|TRBD1|few|TRBJ2-7
TGTGCCAGCTCAGGGACAGCGAATCTCTACGAGCAGTACTTC
CASSGTANLYEQYF
>TRBV18|NA|few|TRBJ2-3
TGTGCCAGCTCACCAAGGCACACAGATACGCAGTATTTT
CASSPRHTDTQYF
>TRBV27|NA|many|TRBJ2-5
TGTGCCAGCAGTCTCCAGGGGTTGGGGGAGACCCAGTACTTC
CASSLQGLGETQYF
>TRBV24-1|NA|NA|TRBJ2-1
TGTGCCACCAGTGACCCGGGGGTGTCGGGGTACAATGAGCAGTTCTTC
CATSDPGVSGYNEQFF
>TRBV9|TRBD2|NA|TRBJ2-1
TGTGCCAGCAGCAGCGGACTAGACTCCTACAATGAGCAGTTCTTC
CASSSGLDSYNEQFF
>TRBV7-9|NA|once|TRBJ1-4
TGTGCCAGCAGCTTCCTTACCGAAAAACTGTTTTTT
CASSFLTEKLFF
>TRBV20-1|NA|many|TRBJ2-5
TGCAGTGCTAGGAAGGGACTGGAGACCCAGTACTTC
CSARKGLETQYF
>TRBV2|TRBD1|many|TRBJ2-7
TGTGCCAGCAGGGGACAGGACTACGAGCAGTACTTC
CASRGQDYEQYF
>TRBV7-3|NA|NA|TRBJ2-1
TGTGCCAGCAGCCTCGTGGGGGCTGGCCTCTATGAGCAGTTCTTC
CASSLVGAGLYEQFF
>TRBV9|NA|few|TRBJ1-1
TGTGCCAGCAGCTCAGACAGCGCCCTCACTGAAGCTTTCTTT
CASSSDSALTEAFF
>TRBV3-1|NA|many|TRBJ1-5
TGTGCCAGCAGCCAAGGGCGAGGTGATCCCCAGCATTTT
CASSQGRGDPQHF
>TRBV27|TRBD1|NA|TRBJ2-3
TGTGTCAGCAGTTACCGGGACAGGGGTTTGACAGATACGCAGTATTTT
CVSSYRDRGLTDTQYF
>TRBV6-2/TRBV6-3|NA|few|TRBJ1-4
TGTGCCAGCAGGGACCTTAAAGAAAAACTGTTTTTT
CASRDLKEKLFF
>TRBV5-1|NA|many|TRBJ1-1
TGCGCCAGCAGCTACTATTTGGACAAGAACACTGAAGCTTTCTTT
CASSYYLDKNTEAFF
>TRBV19|NA|NA|TRBJ2-3
TGTGCCAGTAGTATTGGTAACTCGTACACAGATACGCAGTATTTT
CASSIGNSYTDTQYF
>TRBV2|TRBD2|NA|TRBJ2-1
TGTGCCAGCAGTGAAGCGCTTTGGGGACTAGCGGGAGGGCACAATGAGCAGTTCTTC
CASSEALWGLAGGHNEQFF
>TRBV5-5|NA|NA|TRBJ1-4
TGTGCCAGCAGCCAGCGATCGGGCTACTCAACTAATGAAAAACTGTTTTTT
CASSQRSGYSTNEKLFF
>TRBV3-1|TRBD2|few|TRBJ2-3
TGTGCCAGCAGCCACAAAGCGGGAGATAAGGATACGCAGTATTTT
CASSHKAGDKDTQYF
>TRBV19|TRBD2|NA|TRBJ2-7
TGTGCCAGTAGTAAGACTAGCGGCGCCTACGAGCAGTACTTC
CASSKTSGAYEQYF
>TRBV28|NA|many|TRBJ1-2
TGTGCCAGCAGTTTATCCTATGAATTCTATGGCTACACCTTC
CASSLSYEFYGYTF
>TRBV2|NA|many|TRBJ2-1
TGTGCCAGCACCGGCCTACTTGGACGGGAAAGCTCCTACAATGAGCAGTTCTTC
CASTGLLGRESSYNEQFF
>TRBV19|NA|many|TRBJ2-4
TGTGCCAGTAGTATCGGGCTACCTGGGGACATTCAGTACTTC
CASSIGLPGDIQYF
>TRBV28|TRBD2|NA|TRBJ2-1
TGTGCCAGCAGGCCCAGCGGGACCCCGGATGAGCAGTTCTTC
CASRPSGTPDEQFF
>TRBV6-2/TRBV6-3|NA|NA|TRBJ2-4
TGTGCCAGCAGTTACTTAGCGGAGGGCGCGAACATTCAGTACTTC
CASSYLAEGANIQYF
>TRBV7-2|NA|once|TRBJ1-4
TGTGCCAGCAGCTTGGGCACTTCAGAAAAACTGTTTTTT
CASSLGTSEKLFF
>TRBV6-2/TRBV6-3|TRBD1|many|TRBJ1-5
TGTGCCAGCAGTTACTCGAGAGGCAGGGGGCATAATCAGCCCCAGCATTTT
CASSYSRGRGHNQPQHF
>TRBV10-3|TRBD2|many|TRBJ2-1
TGTGCCATCAGTGTCTTAGCGGGAGAATCCTATGAGCAGTTCTTC
CAISVLAGESYEQFF
>TRBV6-1|NA|NA|TRBJ2-7
TGTGCCACCCAGGGGGGATCTACCTACGAGCAGTACTTC
CATQGGSTYEQYF
>TRBV6-1|NA|NA|TRBJ2-3
TGTGCCAGCAACGACCAAGGGGGAAGCACAGATACGCAGTATTTT
CASNDQGGSTDTQYF
>TRBV19|TRBD1|NA|TRBJ1-5
TGTGCCAGTAGTAGATATAACGACAGGGCCGGCAATCAGCCCCAGCATTTT
CASSRYNDRAGNQPQHF
>TRBV27|NA|NA|TRBJ1-2
TGTGCCAGCAGCGAGACAGAAAAAAACTATGGCTACACCTTC
CASSETEKNYGYTF